A selection of T cell receptor beta chains follows, all from one sample in a study of cytomegalovirus exposure and HLA in healthy donors. Sequencing was performed with immunoSEQ multiplex PCR; in TCRdb, only in-frame clones are kept and a portion is missing. The profile shows 170,000 or so clones, around 81% of them singletons. The sequenced sample consisted of PBMCs. All receptors come from a woman younger than 35 in good health and CMV-seropositive. Both conserved end residues are part of each CDR3. The order of the fields is CDR3 protein, CDR3 DNA, D gene, V gene, J gene, clone size. The D gene is left open where the match is weak. Rows may omit the clone size; those that give it use once, few, many or a size class.

CASGHPPGELFF	TGTGCCAGCGGGCATCCCCCCGGGGAGCTGTTTTTT	NA	TRBV27	TRBJ2-2	few
CAISVGGQGQETQYF	TGTGCCATCAGCGTAGGGGGACAGGGCCAAGAGACCCAGTACTTC	TRBD1	TRBV10-3	TRBJ2-5	NA
CASSLPTGLNEKLFF	TGTGCCAGCAGCCTACCGACAGGCCTTAATGAAAAACTGTTTTTT	NA	TRBV5-5	TRBJ1-4	NA
CASGLGLAGLGELFF	TGTGCCAGCGGACTCGGGCTAGCGGGGCTCGGGGAGCTGTTTTTT	TRBD2	TRBV6-1	TRBJ2-2	NA
CASSGTGGGETQYF	TGTGCCAGCAGCGGGACAGGGGGCGGGGAGACCCAGTACTTC	TRBD1	TRBV5-6	TRBJ2-5	NA
CASGDTDTQYF	TGTGCCAGCGGAGACACAGATACGCAGTATTTT	NA	TRBV7-9	TRBJ2-3	NA
CASSPRINTGELFF	TGTGCCAGCAGCCCCAGGATTAACACCGGGGAGCTGTTTTTT	NA	TRBV11-1	TRBJ2-2	NA
CASSIDDRAYGYTF	TGTGCCAGTAGTATTGACGACAGGGCCTATGGCTACACCTTC	TRBD1	TRBV19	TRBJ1-2	once
CASSFGDIGNTIYF	TGTGCCAGCAGTTTCGGGGACATAGGAAACACCATATATTTT	NA	TRBV28	TRBJ1-3	NA
CASSTHSRVTDTQYF	TGTGCCAGCAGCACCCATAGTCGGGTCACAGATACGCAGTATTTT	NA	TRBV7-6	TRBJ2-3	NA
CASSPTGGGANEKLFF	TGTGCCAGCAGCCCGACAGGGGGGGGAGCTAATGAAAAACTGTTTTTT	TRBD1	TRBV7-2	TRBJ1-4	NA
CASSGRGAQETQYF	TGTGCCAGCAGCGGTCGGGGGGCCCAAGAGACCCAGTACTTC	NA	TRBV5-8	TRBJ2-5	once
CASSQAGLALTGELFF	TGCGCCAGCAGCCAAGCGGGACTAGCTCTTACCGGGGAGCTGTTTTTT	TRBD2	TRBV4-1	TRBJ2-2	NA
CASSSGTRNTGELFF	TGCGCCAGCAGCTCCGGGACTCGGAACACCGGGGAGCTGTTTTTT	NA	TRBV5-1	TRBJ2-2	NA
CASRSGTSGNNEQFF	TGTGCCAGCAGGTCCGGGACTAGCGGCAACAATGAGCAGTTCTTC	TRBD2	TRBV9	TRBJ2-1	NA
CASSLDRGDEQFF	TGTGCCAGCAGCTTAGACAGGGGCGATGAGCAGTTCTTC	TRBD1	TRBV7-7	TRBJ2-1	NA
CASSLDAGEETQYF	TGCGCCAGCAGCTTGGACGCGGGGGAAGAGACCCAGTACTTC	TRBD2	TRBV5-1	TRBJ2-5	NA
CASSQGLAALTDTQYF	TGCGCCAGCAGCCAGGGACTAGCGGCCCTCACAGATACGCAGTATTTT	TRBD2	TRBV4-3	TRBJ2-3	once
CASSAWAGTEAFF	TGTGCCAGCTCAGCCTGGGCGGGCACTGAAGCTTTCTTT	NA	TRBV18	TRBJ1-1	NA
CASSNHQESSGANVLTF	TGTGCCAGCTCAAATCACCAAGAGTCCTCTGGGGCCAACGTCCTGACTTTC	NA	TRBV4-2	TRBJ2-6	NA
CASSPFTSGGVAEQFF	TGTGCCAGCAGCCCGTTCACTAGCGGGGGGGTCGCGGAGCAGTTCTTC	TRBD2	TRBV7-3	TRBJ2-1	NA
CASSHGSGGQGFGDTQYF	TGTGCCAGTAGTCACGGGAGCGGGGGACAAGGGTTCGGAGATACGCAGTATTTT	TRBD2	TRBV19	TRBJ2-3	NA
CASADRPFTGELFF	TGCGCCAGCGCGGACAGACCTTTCACCGGGGAGCTGTTTTTT	NA	TRBV10-2	TRBJ2-2	NA
CASSATGVDYGYTF	TGTGCCAGCAGTGCTACAGGGGTAGACTATGGCTACACCTTC	TRBD1	TRBV2	TRBJ1-2	NA
CASRTANEQFF	TGCGCCAGCAGGACTGCCAATGAGCAGTTCTTC	NA	TRBV5-1	TRBJ2-1	NA
CASGTGTGVSYEQYF	TGTGCTAGTGGCACCGGGACAGGGGTTTCCTACGAGCAGTACTTC	TRBD1	TRBV12-5	TRBJ2-7	NA
CASSLNQPQHF	TGTGCCAGCAGCCTCAATCAGCCCCAGCATTTT	NA	TRBV6-1	TRBJ1-5	few
CASSLRRGFSSGANVLTF	TGTGCCAGCAGTTTACGGCGGGGGTTCTCCTCTGGGGCCAACGTCCTGACTTTC	TRBD2	TRBV27	TRBJ2-6	NA
CASSIATSGAYEQYF	TGTGCCAGTAGTATAGCCACTAGCGGGGCCTACGAGCAGTACTTC	TRBD2	TRBV19	TRBJ2-7	NA
CASRLGLSTETQYF	TGTGCCAGCAGGTTGGGCCTTTCTACAGAGACCCAGTACTTC	NA	TRBV5-4	TRBJ2-5	NA
CASSLERQSRVFDEQFF	TGTGCCAGCAGCCTCGAACGACAGTCACGAGTTTTCGATGAGCAGTTCTTC	NA	TRBV7-9	TRBJ2-1	NA
CASSQDLATSGGRETQYF	TGTGCCAGCAGCCAAGATCTTGCGACTAGCGGGGGGAGAGAGACCCAGTACTTC	TRBD2	TRBV4-2	TRBJ2-5	NA
CASSGDRGDSPLHF	TGTGCCAGCAGCGGGGACAGGGGGGATTCACCCCTCCACTTT	TRBD1	TRBV5-5	TRBJ1-6	NA